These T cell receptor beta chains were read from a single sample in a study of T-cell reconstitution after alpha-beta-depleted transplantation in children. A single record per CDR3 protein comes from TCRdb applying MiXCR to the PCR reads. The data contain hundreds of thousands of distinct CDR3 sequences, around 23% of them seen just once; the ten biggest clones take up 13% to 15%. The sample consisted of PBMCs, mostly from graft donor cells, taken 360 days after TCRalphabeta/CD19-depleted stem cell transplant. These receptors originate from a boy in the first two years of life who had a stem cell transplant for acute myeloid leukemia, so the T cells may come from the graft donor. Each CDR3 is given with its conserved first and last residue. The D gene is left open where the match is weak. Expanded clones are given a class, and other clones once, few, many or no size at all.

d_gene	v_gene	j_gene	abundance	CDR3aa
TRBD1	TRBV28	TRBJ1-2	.	CASSPSTGYYGYTF
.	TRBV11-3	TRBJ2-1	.	CASNAGRGTEVNEQFF
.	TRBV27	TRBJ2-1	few	CASRPSQGRDNEQFF
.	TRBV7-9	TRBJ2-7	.	CASSLVGQNYEQYF
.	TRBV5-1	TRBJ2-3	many	CASSLRRGTDTQYF
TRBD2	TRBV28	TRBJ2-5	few	CASSFSGGASETQYF
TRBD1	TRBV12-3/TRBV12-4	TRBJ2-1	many	CASSRGQGIEQFF
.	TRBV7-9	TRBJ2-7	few	CASSYSGPYEQYF
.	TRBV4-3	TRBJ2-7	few	CASSQDLSTSGYEQYF
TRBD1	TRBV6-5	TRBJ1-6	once	CASSVSTGGNSPLHF
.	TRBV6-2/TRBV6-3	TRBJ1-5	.	CASSYSSLLLRSANQPQHF